This T cell receptor beta chain was identified during a study of cytomegalovirus exposure and HLA in healthy donors. Method: immunoSEQ multiplex PCR; TCRdb's copy keeps in-frame clones and lacks some. This sample yields 40,000 to 55,000 clones, of which roughly 93% are seen a single time; around 2.1% belongs to the top ten. Separate from the roughly 710-subject first cohort, the approximately 120-subject validation cohort was the one that the donors belonged to. The germline CDR1 and CDR2 sequences are MGHRA and YSYEKL. Losses at the gene ends were 1 base for V and 1 base for J; bases not matched to a gene: 6. This CDR3 comprises 17 residues.

The sequence was obtained from a woman in her late teens or twenties in good health and CMV-seronegative. Specimen: PBMCs. The chain joins TRBV4-1 to TRBJ2-1; TRBD2 matches at 8 bases. CDR3 DNA: TGCGCCAGCAGCCAAGTTCTCGCGGGAGGATCCTACAATGAGCAGTTCTTC. Translating gives CASSQVLAGGSYNEQFF.